These 24 T cell receptor beta chains were all obtained from the same sample, sequenced in a study of CD8 T cells in ankylosing spondylitis (dated by TCRdb to the late 2010s). Receptor amplification or capture employed 5' RACE. Instrument used: Illumina HiSeq 2500. The public sequencing data were trimmed at Q25 with fastp and processed into clonotypes with MiXCR by TCRdb, which kept only in-frame beta chains. Merged by CDR3 protein, the rows form single entries marked with the most common genes and DNA. The sample profile shows some 400,000 distinct CDR3 sequences; 20% to 25% of them were found once. About 15% of the sample lies in the top ten. Their antigen targets remain unknown. Points the paper makes about the study in general: Blood from ankylosing spondylitis patients appeared to be characterized by a TCR beta motif made up of several highly homologous amino acid variants.

Sequences were obtained from blood, either unsorted or a sorted T cell fraction (not recorded which). The receptors were gathered from a male donor with ankylosing spondylitis.

This sequence joins TRBV10-3 and TRBJ2-4, with 8 bases lining up with TRBD2. Unmatched junction bases numbered 8, after V lost 10 bases and J lost 6 bases. Germline lookup yields CDR1 ENHRY and CDR2 SYGVKD. The CDR3 loop spans 13 amino acids. This CDR3 reads CATMASGGNIQYF. The CDR3, as DNA: TGTGCCACGATGGCAAGCGGGGGAAACATTCAGTACTTC.

The genes are TRBV5-6 and TRBJ1-1; D is undetermined. Germline V gene sequence: CDR1 SGHDT, CDR2 YYEEEE. The CDR3 extends over 15 amino acids. V lost 0 bases, J lost 1 base, and 10 bases lay in between. CDR3 in amino acids: CASSLVDRGNTEAFF. The CDR3 DNA sequence: TGTGCCAGCAGCTTGGTGGATCGGGGGAACACTGAAGCTTTCTTT.

The genes are TRBV3-1 and TRBJ2-5, with D maybe TRBD2 (6 bases). Per germline, CDR1 LGHDT and CDR2 YNNKEL (reference sequence). CDR3 length equals 14 residues. Trimming shortened V by 3 bases and J by 1 base, and 9 bases separated the two germline ends. CDR3 loop: CASSHWTTQETQYF. As DNA, the CDR3 is TGTGCCAGCAGCCACTGGACTACCCAAGAGACCCAGTACTTC.

The sample holds a few counts of this clonotype. The chain has TRBV10-3 and TRBJ2-7; 7 positions agree with TRBD2. The germline V gene encodes CDR1 ENHRY and CDR2 SYGVKD. CDR3 length: 14 amino acids. V gave up 7 bases and J gave up 5 bases; unmatched junction bases: 11. In nucleotides, the CDR3 is TGTGCCATCACGAGGACTAGTCAAGGACACGAGCAGTACTTC. Protein sequence: CAITRTSQGHEQYF.

This clonotype was recorded at least ten times. The chain employs TRBV12-3 or TRBV12-4 and TRBJ1-1, with D unclear. This CDR3 has 16 amino acids. Trimming shortened V by 5 bases and J by 1 base, and 17 bases separated the two germline ends. CDR3 in DNA: TGTGCCAGCAGTCTTGGGGTTGTTGCCCCGAACACTGAAGCTTTCTTT. Translating gives CASSLGVVAPNTEAFF.

This clonotype has just a few counts. The chain recombines TRBV20-1 with TRBJ2-1; the D gene is possibly TRBD2 (5 bases). CDR3 size: 15 residues. The V and J ends lost 2 bases and 4 bases respectively, with 15 bases between them. Per the germline V gene, CDR1 is DFQATT and CDR2 is SNEGSKA (reference sequence). The CDR3 sequence is CSARTSTTGYNEQFF. CDR3 nucleotide sequence: TGCAGTGCTAGAACTAGTACTACCGGATACAATGAGCAGTTCTTC.

J is TRBJ2-1 and V is TRBV18; TRBD2 matches at 11 bases. Looked up from germline, CDR1 is KGHSH and CDR2 is LQKENI. The length of the CDR3 is 16 residues. The ends lost 2 bases at V and 2 bases at J; junction bases unmatched: 2. The CDR3 nucleotides read TGTGCCAGCTCACCAGTGACTAGCGGGACCTACAATGAGCAGTTCTTC. Translating it yields CASSPVTSGTYNEQFF.

J is TRBJ1-5 and V is TRBV7-8, with D tentatively TRBD1 (6 bases). Trimming removed 4 bases from V and 7 bases from J, with 17 bases in between. This CDR3 is 15 amino acids long. Germline values: CDR1 SGHVS, CDR2 FQNEAQ. CDR3 loop: CASSYAGQGSQPQHF. The CDR3, as DNA: TGTGCCAGCAGCTATGCTGGGCAGGGGAGCCAGCCCCAGCATTTT.

This clonotype was detected only a few times. The chain has TRBV15 and TRBJ2-1, with 10 bases identical to TRBD2. CDR1 and CDR2 (germline): LNHNV, YYDKDF (reference sequence). V dropped 0 bases and J dropped 9; count of bases not matched to a gene: 8. This CDR3 is built from 16 residues. CDR3 DNA sequence: TGTGCCACCAGCAGAGACCCTAGCGGGAGTATTGGTGAGCAGTTCTTC. Its translation is CATSRDPSGSIGEQFF.

This clonotype was counted only a few times. The chain couples TRBV5-1 to TRBJ2-1, with 12 bases aligning to TRBD2. V lost 4 bases to trimming and J lost 7 bases; unmatched junction nucleotides: 9. Germline CDR1 and CDR2: SGHRS and YFSETQ. CDR3 length equals 16 residues. The CDR3 protein is CASSVRLAGDRNEQFF. CDR3 nucleotide sequence: TGCGCCAGCAGCGTAAGACTAGCGGGAGACCGGAATGAGCAGTTCTTC.

The chain has TRBV20-1 and TRBJ2-1; 11 bases are shared with TRBD2. The CDR3 runs 15 residues. The V gene's germline CDR1 is DFQATT and CDR2 SNEGSKA (reference sequence). J gave up 5 bases and V 7 bases, and 10 bases lay outside the gene matches. CDR3 sequence: CSVLAGGLNHNEQFF. The CDR3 DNA reads TGCAGTGTCCTAGCGGGGGGACTCAACCACAATGAGCAGTTCTTC.

This clonotype has a handful of counts. The chain has TRBV9 and TRBJ1-6, with 7 bases lining up with TRBD1. Per the germline V gene, CDR1 is SGDLS and CDR2 is YYNGEE. This CDR3 comprises 15 residues. V lost 0 bases and J lost 6; bases outside the gene matches: 3. The CDR3 loop reads CASSVAGTANSPLHF. The CDR3 DNA sequence: TGTGCCAGCAGCGTAGCCGGGACAGCTAATTCACCCCTCCACTTT.

This clonotype has just a few counts. The CDR3 loop reads CASSAGRNQPQHF. The CDR3 bases are TGTGCCAGCAGTGCAGGGCGGAATCAGCCCCAGCATTTT. V is TRBV6-1 and J is TRBJ1-5; D perhaps matches TRBD1 (5 bases). From germline, CDR1 is MNHNS and CDR2 SASEGT. Trimming took off 4 bases at V and 4 bases at J, with 8 bases between the two ends. There are 13 residues in the CDR3.

This clonotype was counted only a few times. V and J are TRBV7-9 and TRBJ1-5; D is unresolved. V was pared by 3 bases and J by 5 bases, with 5 bases between. The germline V gene has CDR1 SEHNR and CDR2 FQNEAQ (reference sequence). This CDR3 region has 12 residues. This CDR3 is CASSLNDQPQHF. The CDR3 DNA reads as TGTGCCAGCAGCTTGAACGATCAGCCCCAGCATTTT.

This clonotype has more than one count but fewer than ten. The V and J genes are TRBV5-4 and TRBJ2-1, with D tentatively TRBD2 (6 bases). The CDR3 spans 13 residues. Between the trimmed V and J ends, which lost 3 bases and 8 bases, there was a span of 12 bases. CDR1 and CDR2 (germline): SGHNT, YYREEE (reference sequence). The CDR3 region is CASSSSSGDEQFF. In nucleotides, the CDR3 is TGTGCCAGCAGCTCTAGCTCGGGGGATGAGCAGTTCTTC. The variable domain in full, completed from reference TRBV5-4 and TRBJ2-1, reads ETGVTQSPTHLIKTRGQQVTLRCSSQSGHNTVSWYQQALGQGPQFIFQYYREEENGRGNFPPRFSGLQFPNYSSELNVNALELDDSALYLCASSSSSGDEQFFGPGTRLTVL.

This clonotype was seen repeatedly, ten times or more. The chain carries TRBV11-2 and TRBJ2-2; 9 bases fit TRBD2. Germline CDR1 and CDR2: SGHAT and FQNNGV. The CDR3 runs to 18 residues. With V trimmed by 1 base and J by 3 bases, 9 bases remained unmatched. The CDR3 nucleotides read TGTGCCAGCAGCTTAGTCGGGGCTAGCGGGACAGACACCGGGGAGCTGTTTTTT. It encodes CASSLVGASGTDTGELFF.

This chain links TRBV11-1 with TRBJ2-3; 9 bases fit TRBD2. CDR1 SGHAT and CDR2 FQDESV come from the germline V gene (reference sequence). The V and J ends lost 6 bases and 3 bases, in that order; junction bases with no gene match: 16. CDR3 length: 18 residues. The CDR3 is CASSPRGGRAAGTDTQYF. CDR3 nucleotides: TGTGCCAGCAGTCCCCGAGGCGGGAGGGCCGCTGGGACAGATACGCAGTATTTT.

The chain links TRBV12-3 or TRBV12-4 to TRBJ2-7, with D uncertain. The V gene lost 1 base and the J gene lost 6 bases, with 10 bases spanning the gap. CDR3 size: 13 residues. The CDR3 sequence is CASSLGPDGEQYF. The CDR3 bases are TGTGCCAGCAGTTTAGGCCCGGATGGCGAGCAGTACTTC.

This clonotype was seen ten or more times. V and J are TRBV29-1 and TRBJ2-1; the match to TRBD1 covers 10 bases. Per the germline V gene, CDR1 is SQVTM and CDR2 is ANQGSEA. The CDR3 has 15 amino acids. The V segment lost 6 bases and the J segment 4 bases; nucleotides outside the gene matches: 9. The CDR3 DNA follows: TGCAGCGTACCCCTCTCGGGACAGGGGTACAATGAGCAGTTCTTC. It codes for CSVPLSGQGYNEQFF.

The rearrangement uses TRBV18 and TRBJ2-1; D is unresolved. Trimming removed 2 bases at V and 8 bases at J, with 10 bases between. Germline V gene data show CDR1 as KGHSH and CDR2 as LQKENI. CDR3 size: 13 residues. CDR3 nucleotides: TGTGCCAGCTCACCATCTAGTCACCATGAGCAGTTCTTC. Translating it yields CASSPSSHHEQFF.

J is TRBJ2-5 and V is TRBV5-6; 11 bases fit TRBD1. The V and J ends lost 8 bases and 5 bases, in that order; junction bases with no gene match: 17. This CDR3 is 17 amino acids long. Per the germline V gene, CDR1 is SGHDT and CDR2 is YYEEEE. The CDR3 loop reads CASITPWTGGGGETQYF. Written as DNA, the CDR3 is TGTGCCAGTATCACTCCTTGGACAGGGGGCGGAGGGGAGACCCAGTACTTC.

This clonotype was recorded a few times. The rearrangement uses TRBV20-1 and TRBJ2-1; perhaps TRBD1 as D (6 bases). The CDR3 extends over 16 amino acids. V lost 0 bases, J lost 8 bases, and 20 bases lay in between. Looked up from germline, CDR1 is DFQATT and CDR2 is SNEGSKA (reference sequence). For the CDR3, the DNA is TGCAGTGCTAGAGATCTGCAGGGGTCTTGGGGCGATGAGCAGTTCTTC. This codes for CSARDLQGSWGDEQFF.

The chain links TRBV7-2 to TRBJ1-5, with TRBD1 as a possible D gene (6 bases). Trimming took off 5 bases at V and 0 bases at J, with 8 bases between the two ends. The CDR3 spans 14 residues. Germline CDR1 reads SGHTA; CDR2 reads FQGNSA. CDR3 amino acids: CASSQDSSNQPQHF. For the CDR3, the DNA is TGTGCCAGCAGCCAGGACAGTAGCAATCAGCCCCAGCATTTT.

The V and J genes are TRBV5-1 and TRBJ2-7, with 10 bases fitting TRBD2. Trimming at V came to 4 bases and at J to 7 bases, leaving 17 bases not matched to a gene. Germline CDR1 SGHRS, CDR2 YFSETQ. CDR3 size: 17 residues. The CDR3 sequence: CASSNGKLAGHFWEQYF. CDR3 in DNA: TGCGCCAGCAGCAACGGTAAACTAGCGGGACATTTCTGGGAGCAGTACTTC.